The 12 T cell receptor beta chains below all came from one sample that was sequenced in a study of regulatory T cells in long-lasting Graves disease. Sequencing libraries for TCR beta were prepared with iRepertoire HTBI primers and Arm-PCR of CDR3 regions. Via MiXCR, TCRdb re-called the multiplex PCR reads, giving one row per CDR3 protein. The profile shows 600,000 to 650,000 distinct CDR3 sequences, roughly 16% of them singletons. The time point is: newly diagnosed GD, antithyroid drugs for less than 3 months. PBMC RNA was the source of the TCR library. This same sample was also taken into another study, of T cells in Graves' hyperthyroidism and ophthalmopathy.

This sample comprised peripheral blood mononuclear cells (PBMCs), obtained at new diagnosis, from a patient treated with antithyroid drugs. These receptors all stem from a woman younger than 45 with Graves disease.

In this sample, this clonotype turned up many times. V and J are TRBV27 and TRBJ2-3; tentative D call: TRBD2 (5 bases). Germline values: CDR1 MNHEY, CDR2 SMNVEV (reference sequence). V was shortened by 2 bases and J by 7 bases, with 10 bases between the two germline ends. This CDR3 has 13 residues. This CDR3 reads CASSLNPGYTQYF. CDR3 in DNA: TGTGCCAGCAGTTTAAACCCGGGATATACGCAGTATTTT.

This clonotype was counted at least ten times. The V and J genes are TRBV18 and TRBJ2-1; the D is unclear. The V end was cut by 8 bases, the J end by 0 bases, with 11 bases between. This CDR3 has 14 amino acids. Germline-derived CDR1 and CDR2 are KGHSH and LQKENI. The CDR3 DNA reads as TGTGCCAGCAGCCCAAGGGACTCCTACAATGAGCAGTTCTTC. Its protein is CASSPRDSYNEQFF.

Comment on this clonotype: The germline gene is not matched at one end of the junction; a read error may be the cause. The V call is TRBV7-3, the J call TRBJ2-7; the match to TRBD1 covers 7 bases. The V gene's germline CDR1 is SGHTA and CDR2 FQGTGA. CDR3 size: 13 residues. CDR3 bases: TGTGCCGGCAGCCGACAGGGTTCGTCGGAGCAGTACTTC. Its protein is CAGSRQGSSEQYF. Together with reference TRBV7-3 and TRBJ2-7, the CDR3 gives the full variable domain: GAGVSQTPSNKVTEKGKYVELRCDPISGHTALYWYRQSLGQGPEFLIYFQGTGAADDSGLPNDRFFAVRPEGSVSTLKIQRTERGDSAVYLCAGSRQGSSEQYFGPGTRLTVT.

This clonotype appeared a few times. A read error may explain this, as a much larger clone is one base away. The chain carries TRBV7-9 and TRBJ1-1, with TRBD1 identical over 8 bases. The germline gives CDR1 SEHNR, CDR2 FQNEAQ (reference sequence). The CDR3 covers 15 residues. V gave up 4 bases and J gave up 0 bases; unmatched junction bases: 4. CDR3 nucleotide sequence: TGTGCCAGCAGCTCTCGGACAGGGTTGAACACTGAAGCTTTCTTT. Translation gives CASSSRTGLNTEAFF.

The chain recombines TRBV14 with TRBJ2-3; TRBD2 might be the D (5 bases). This CDR3 contains 15 residues. Germline CDR1 SGHDN, CDR2 FVKESK. V was trimmed by 4 bases and J by 5 bases, leaving 16 bases between them. CDR3 amino acids: CASSRRGMRGDTQYF. CDR3 coding DNA: TGTGCCAGCAGCCGAAGAGGGATGCGCGGAGATACGCAGTATTTT. Together with reference TRBV14 and TRBJ2-3, the CDR3 gives the full variable domain: EAGVTQFPSHSVIEKGQTVTLRCDPISGHDNLYWYRRVMGKEIKFLLHFVKESKQDESGMPNNRFLAERTGGTYSTLKVQPAELEDSGVYFCASSRRGMRGDTQYFGPGTRLTVL.

The chain links TRBV7-9 to TRBJ2-3, with D perhaps matching TRBD1 (5 bases). The CDR3 sequence is 12 residues long. V was pared by 8 bases and J by 6 bases, with 12 bases between. Germline CDR1 is SEHNR and CDR2 is FQNEAQ (reference sequence). The CDR3 bases are TGTGCCAGCGCCGCAGGGATGGATACGCAGTATTTT. Its translation: CASAAGMDTQYF.

This clonotype occurred a few times. A read error may explain this, as a much larger clone is one base away. The rearrangement links TRBV28 to TRBJ2-1; D could derive from TRBD1 or TRBD2 (6 bases each). Germline V gene lookup returns CDR1 MDHEN and CDR2 SYDVKM. The CDR3 runs 14 residues. Deletions cut 7 bases from V and 10 bases from J, with 20 bases between. This CDR3 is CASNIGGNSYEQFF. The CDR3 DNA reads as TGTGCCAGCAATATAGGGGGGAACTCCTACGAGCAGTTCTTC.

This clonotype has ten or more counts. The chain links TRBV6-5 to TRBJ1-6, with D perhaps matching TRBD1 (6 bases). CDR3 size: 14 residues. The germline V gene encodes CDR1 MNHEY and CDR2 SVGAGI. The V end lost 2 bases, the J end lost 8 bases, and 10 bases lay between the germline ends. The DNA of the CDR3 is TGTGCCAGCAGTTACGGGGACACGGATTCACCCCTCCACTTT. Translation gives CASSYGDTDSPLHF.

The chain recombines TRBV18 with TRBJ2-3, with D tentatively TRBD1 or TRBD2 (5 bases each). The V and J ends lost 6 bases and 1 base respectively, with 11 bases between them. This CDR3 has 14 amino acids. Germline CDR1 is KGHSH and CDR2 is LQKENI. CDR3 protein: CASSGDLRTDTQYF. CDR3 nucleotide sequence: TGTGCCAGCTCTGGGGACCTTCGCACAGATACGCAGTATTTT.

This clonotype was seen ten or more times. This sequence joins TRBV10-1 and TRBJ1-4; D not certain. The CDR3 consists of 14 residues. Trimming pared 0 bases from V and 5 bases from J, leaving 7 bases between. CDR1 is WNHNN, CDR2 SYGVQD, per germline (reference sequence). The DNA of the CDR3 is TGCGCCAGCAGTGAGTCTTCGGGGAATGAAAAACTGTTTTTT. Encoded protein: CASSESSGNEKLFF.

This clonotype was recorded at least ten times. This chain links TRBV30 with TRBJ1-2; the match to TRBD1 covers 7 bases. The CDR3 extends over 13 amino acids. Germline V gene lookup returns CDR1 GTSNPN and CDR2 SVGIG (reference sequence). V lost 1 base, J lost 2 bases, and 1 base stayed unmatched. The CDR3, as DNA: TGTGCCTGGAGTGGGGACAGCAACTATGGCTACACCTTC. Residues: CAWSGDSNYGYTF.

This clonotype came up many times. This chain connects TRBV11-3 to TRBJ2-1; 9 bases are a match to TRBD2. Germline trimming cut 1 base from V and 7 bases from J; bases unmatched to any gene: 2. Germline V gene data show CDR1 as SGHNT and CDR2 as YENEEA. The CDR3 is 14 residues long. This chain's CDR3 is CASSLGSGRNEQFF. In nucleotides, the CDR3 is TGTGCCAGCAGCTTAGGGAGCGGGAGGAATGAGCAGTTCTTC.